This TCR beta chain was profiled in a study of OX40 agonist ivuxolimab in advanced cancers. As to this clone: What it recognizes is unknown.

Whole-study findings and limits: Circulating CD4+ and CD8+ T cells showed clonal expansion by week 6 at 0.1 to 3.0 mg/kg.

Libraries were prepared by immunoSEQ multiplex PCR; TCRdb keeps only in-frame clonotypes and omits some of them. The sample lists about 84,000 clones; approximately 85% were seen once. The sequence derives from an adult with an advanced solid tumor such as melanoma, head and neck, liver or kidney cancer. Sequenced here: CD4+ or CD8+ T cells sorted from blood, sampled in a trial of the OX40 agonist ivuxolimab.

CDR3 DNA sequence: TGCGCCAGCAGCTTGGCTGCGGGGTTTGGGAACTATGGCTACACCTTC. As protein: CASSLAAGFGNYGYTF. V is TRBV5-1 and J is TRBJ1-2; no reliable D call. Trimming took 0 bases from V and 2 from J, leaving 14 bases between them. The CDR3 is 16 residues long. CDR1 is SGHRS, CDR2 YFSETQ, per germline.